This TCR beta chain came from a study of cytomegalovirus exposure and HLA in healthy donors. Turning to the study itself: Earlier results showed 120 million or so unique TCR beta sequences derived from about 179 million T cells.

Points on this clone: Its matching antigen is unknown. The junction differs from germline at one of its ends, possibly a read error.

Overall study results and limits: Among the CMV-associated chains, a few were confirmed in vitro as specific for CMV antigens. The later analysis indicated that the majority of CMV-associated TCR beta chains appeared HLA-restricted.

PCR used 60 Vbeta primers and 13 Jbeta primers. Clones were read by immunoSEQ multiplex PCR, and TCRdb kept only the in-frame ones, dropping some. The sample shows 110,000 to 150,000 clones, over 70% of them seen only once. The sequence was obtained from a man aged 40-49 years in good health and CMV-seronegative. Sequenced sample: PBMCs.

The CDR3 region is CASSGGGSGGYFVF. In nucleotides, the CDR3 is TGCGCCAGCAGTGGAGGGGGTAGCGGGGGCTATTTTGTCTTC. The chain has TRBV10-2 and TRBJ2-1, with 9 bases aligning to TRBD2. Germline assignment: CDR1 WSHSY and CDR2 SAAADI. This CDR3 region has 14 residues.